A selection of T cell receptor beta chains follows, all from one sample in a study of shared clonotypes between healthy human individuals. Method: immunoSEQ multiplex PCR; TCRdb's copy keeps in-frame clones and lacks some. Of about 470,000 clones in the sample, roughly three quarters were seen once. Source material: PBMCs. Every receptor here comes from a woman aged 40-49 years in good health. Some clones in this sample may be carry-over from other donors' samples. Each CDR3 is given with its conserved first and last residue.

CDR3 protein: CASTPGQRKETQYF
V gene: TRBV19
J gene: TRBJ2-5

CDR3 protein: CATSRDLSASTSGYTF
V gene: TRBV15
J gene: TRBJ1-2

CDR3 protein: CASSASDTQYF
V gene: TRBV28
J gene: TRBJ2-3

CDR3 protein: CASSLPGTVTGELFF
V gene: TRBV7-2
J gene: TRBJ2-2

CDR3 protein: CASSPLVRGEQYF
V gene: TRBV7-6
J gene: TRBJ2-7

CDR3 protein: CASSSLGLAGGRQDTQYF
V gene: TRBV7-3
J gene: TRBJ2-3

CDR3 protein: CASSPGTGYEKLFF
V gene: TRBV11-2
J gene: TRBJ1-4

CDR3 protein: CASSKSGSTGELFF
V gene: TRBV6-6
J gene: TRBJ2-2

CDR3 protein: CAWSASLEGEQYF
V gene: TRBV30
J gene: TRBJ2-7

CDR3 protein: CASSLQDRVGELFF
V gene: TRBV5-1
J gene: TRBJ2-2

CDR3 protein: CASGPEGAATYEQYF
V gene: TRBV4-1
J gene: .

CDR3 protein: CASSPRDGSYEQYF
V gene: TRBV11-1
J gene: TRBJ2-7

CDR3 protein: CATSRDYTGANTGELFF
V gene: TRBV15
J gene: TRBJ2-2

CDR3 protein: CASSADRFSGPYEQYF
V gene: TRBV7-8
J gene: TRBJ2-7

CDR3 protein: CASSYRGTRDEQYF
V gene: TRBV6-5
J gene: TRBJ2-7

CDR3 protein: CASSKSLAGRYEQYF
V gene: TRBV28
J gene: TRBJ2-7

CDR3 protein: CASSPAQSHNEQFF
V gene: TRBV18
J gene: TRBJ2-1

CDR3 protein: CASSRGTGTTNEKLFF
V gene: TRBV7-9
J gene: TRBJ1-4

CDR3 protein: CASSLGLFADSTDTQYF
V gene: TRBV11-2
J gene: TRBJ2-3

CDR3 protein: CASSLATGQNEKLFF
V gene: TRBV5-6
J gene: TRBJ1-4

CDR3 protein: CASSPVGVLETQYF
V gene: TRBV5-5
J gene: TRBJ2-5

CDR3 protein: CATSSSQSSRGQPQHF
V gene: TRBV15
J gene: TRBJ1-5

CDR3 protein: CASSLTGTSGTYEQYF
V gene: TRBV11-2
J gene: TRBJ2-7

CDR3 protein: CASSFSGRAFYGYTF
V gene: TRBV28
J gene: TRBJ1-2

CDR3 protein: CASSERLGREQFF
V gene: TRBV6-1
J gene: TRBJ2-1

CDR3 protein: CSVKKGTLDEQYF
V gene: TRBV29-1
J gene: .

CDR3 protein: CASSYPPRGRLAKNIQYF
V gene: TRBV6-7
J gene: TRBJ2-4

CDR3 protein: CASSLGGNPYNEQFF
V gene: TRBV27
J gene: TRBJ2-1

CDR3 protein: CASSEWTRPSLTDTQYF
V gene: TRBV6-1
J gene: TRBJ2-3

CDR3 protein: CASSPWASGDYEQYF
V gene: TRBV18
J gene: TRBJ2-7

CDR3 protein: CASSIVGQGVGANVLTF
V gene: TRBV28
J gene: TRBJ2-6

CDR3 protein: CASSPGAGGAYEQYF
V gene: TRBV18
J gene: TRBJ2-7

CDR3 protein: CASSGRAGGLYNEQFF
V gene: TRBV6-1
J gene: TRBJ2-1

CDR3 protein: CASSKRGEEAFF
V gene: TRBV9
J gene: TRBJ1-1

CDR3 protein: CASTHRGEGEKLFF
V gene: TRBV19
J gene: TRBJ1-4

CDR3 protein: CASSPRADTQYF
V gene: TRBV7-2
J gene: TRBJ2-3

CDR3 protein: CASSSSGTGNTEAFF
V gene: TRBV27
J gene: TRBJ1-1

CDR3 protein: CAWSVGPSSPQHF
V gene: TRBV30
J gene: TRBJ1-5

CDR3 protein: CASTRPGQVGGYTF
V gene: TRBV2
J gene: TRBJ1-2

CDR3 protein: CASSPPTNEQFF
V gene: TRBV18
J gene: TRBJ2-1

CDR3 protein: CSVETPGREQYF
V gene: TRBV29-1
J gene: TRBJ2-7

CDR3 protein: CASSPSLAQGNEKLFF
V gene: TRBV18
J gene: TRBJ1-4

CDR3 protein: CASSPGLASSYEQYF
V gene: TRBV11-2
J gene: TRBJ2-7

CDR3 protein: CASSLAAFSNQPQHF
V gene: TRBV5-6
J gene: TRBJ1-5

CDR3 protein: CASSQGSLHEQYF
V gene: TRBV4-2
J gene: TRBJ2-7

CDR3 protein: CASSTTGDTEAFF
V gene: TRBV19
J gene: TRBJ1-1

CDR3 protein: CASSPDRVPFF
V gene: TRBV7-2
J gene: TRBJ2-1

CDR3 protein: CASSRQTITSTDTQYF
V gene: TRBV7-9
J gene: TRBJ2-3

CDR3 protein: CASSPDRATNEKLFF
V gene: TRBV7-2
J gene: TRBJ1-4

CDR3 protein: CASSLEREDEQFF
V gene: TRBV7-2
J gene: TRBJ2-1

CDR3 protein: CASNVGNTIYF
V gene: TRBV2
J gene: TRBJ1-3

CDR3 protein: CASSSRLAGGTDTQYF
V gene: TRBV11-2
J gene: TRBJ2-3

CDR3 protein: CASSLGGLAGEQFF
V gene: TRBV7-9
J gene: TRBJ2-1